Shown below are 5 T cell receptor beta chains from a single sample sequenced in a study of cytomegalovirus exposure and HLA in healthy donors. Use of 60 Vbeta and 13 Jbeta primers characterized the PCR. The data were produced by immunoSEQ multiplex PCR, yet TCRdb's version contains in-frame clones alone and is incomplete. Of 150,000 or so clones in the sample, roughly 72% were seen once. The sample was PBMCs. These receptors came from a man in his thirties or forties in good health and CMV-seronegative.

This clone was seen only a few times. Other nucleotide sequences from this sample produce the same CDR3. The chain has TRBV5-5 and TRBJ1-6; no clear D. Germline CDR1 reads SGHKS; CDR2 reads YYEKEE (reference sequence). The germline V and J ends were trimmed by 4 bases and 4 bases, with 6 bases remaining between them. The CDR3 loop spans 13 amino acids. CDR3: CASSRGYNSPLHF. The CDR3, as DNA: TGTGCCAGCAGCCGGGGTTATAATTCACCCCTCCACTTT.

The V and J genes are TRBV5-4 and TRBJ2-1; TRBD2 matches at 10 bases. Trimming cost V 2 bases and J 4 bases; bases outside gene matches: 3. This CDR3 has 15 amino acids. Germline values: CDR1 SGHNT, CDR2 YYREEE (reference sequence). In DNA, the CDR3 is TGTGCCAGCAGCTTCACTAGCGGGGCGTACAATGAGCAGTTCTTC. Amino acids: CASSFTSGAYNEQFF. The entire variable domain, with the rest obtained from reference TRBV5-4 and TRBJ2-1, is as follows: ETGVTQSPTHLIKTRGQQVTLRCSSQSGHNTVSWYQQALGQGPQFIFQYYREEENGRGNFPPRFSGLQFPNYSSELNVNALELDDSALYLCASSFTSGAYNEQFFGPGTRLTVL.

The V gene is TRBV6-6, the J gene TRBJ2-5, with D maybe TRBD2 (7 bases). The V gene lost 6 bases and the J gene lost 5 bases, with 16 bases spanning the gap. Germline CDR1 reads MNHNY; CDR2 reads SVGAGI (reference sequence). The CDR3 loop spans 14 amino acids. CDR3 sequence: CASSNREGAETQYF. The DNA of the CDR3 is TGTGCCAGCAGCAACAGGGAGGGTGCGGAGACCCAGTACTTC.

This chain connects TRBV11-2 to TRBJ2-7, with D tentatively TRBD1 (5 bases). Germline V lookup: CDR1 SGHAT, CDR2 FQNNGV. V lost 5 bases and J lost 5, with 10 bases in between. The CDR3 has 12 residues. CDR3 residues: CASSPRQNEQYF. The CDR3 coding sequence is TGTGCCAGCAGCCCCCGACAGAACGAGCAGTACTTC.

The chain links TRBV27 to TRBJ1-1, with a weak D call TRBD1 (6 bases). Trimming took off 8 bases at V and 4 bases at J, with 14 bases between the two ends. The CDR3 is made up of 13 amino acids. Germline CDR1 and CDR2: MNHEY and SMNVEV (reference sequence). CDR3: CASHREGGTEAFF. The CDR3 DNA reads TGTGCCAGCCACAGGGAGGGAGGCACTGAAGCTTTCTTT.